Listed below are T cell receptor beta chains from one sample, sequenced in a study of monozygotic twins with inflammatory bowel disease. Reprocessing the 5' RACE reads, TCRdb reports a single entry for every CDR3 protein and omits DNA. The sample has nearly 450,000 distinct CDR3 sequences. The sequencing input was blood. These receptors all come from a human donor with ulcerative colitis or Crohn's disease, or a healthy co-twin of an affected twin (not recorded which). CDR3s include the opening cysteine and the closing phenylalanine or tryptophan. The order of the fields is CDR3 protein, V gene, J gene, CDR3 length.

CDR3aa: CASSPRDTTEQYF
v_gene: TRBV18
j_gene: TRBJ2-7
len: 13

CDR3aa: CASSFWYSSLEQFF
v_gene: TRBV5-1
j_gene: TRBJ2-1
len: 14

CDR3aa: CASSWDSYTDTQYF
v_gene: TRBV5-1
j_gene: TRBJ2-3
len: 14

CDR3aa: CASSLSDRAGNTIYF
v_gene: TRBV7-3
j_gene: TRBJ1-3
len: 15

CDR3aa: CAINKGGVTEAFF
v_gene: TRBV10-3
j_gene: TRBJ1-1
len: 13

CDR3aa: CSAKAPGEQFF
v_gene: TRBV29-1
j_gene: TRBJ2-1
len: 11

CDR3aa: CASTLGSQNRYGYTF
v_gene: TRBV12-3/TRBV12-4
j_gene: TRBJ1-2
len: 15

CDR3aa: CASSLVAPTNTGELFF
v_gene: TRBV7-2
j_gene: TRBJ2-2
len: 16

CDR3aa: CASSSEGLWAQYF
v_gene: TRBV12-3/TRBV12-4
j_gene: TRBJ2-5
len: 13

CDR3aa: CASRSTGGLNEQFF
v_gene: TRBV19
j_gene: TRBJ2-1
len: 14

CDR3aa: CASSLQAGVSYNEQFF
v_gene: TRBV11-3
j_gene: TRBJ2-1
len: 16

CDR3aa: CASGQVVYEQYF
v_gene: TRBV3-1
j_gene: TRBJ2-7
len: 12

CDR3aa: CASSHTGTGYTDTQYF
v_gene: TRBV14
j_gene: TRBJ2-3
len: 16

CDR3aa: CASSLDSGSGNTIYF
v_gene: TRBV5-5
j_gene: TRBJ1-3
len: 15

CDR3aa: CASSFLDSGNSPLHF
v_gene: TRBV7-8
j_gene: TRBJ1-6
len: 15

CDR3aa: CATAGARNSPLHF
v_gene: TRBV6-5
j_gene: TRBJ1-6
len: 13

CDR3aa: CASTKRGTVYEQYF
v_gene: TRBV12-3/TRBV12-4
j_gene: TRBJ2-7
len: 14

CDR3aa: CASSQATGGRDTEAFF
v_gene: TRBV3-1
j_gene: TRBJ1-1
len: 16

CDR3aa: CASSLGTGDSEKLFF
v_gene: TRBV12-3/TRBV12-4
j_gene: TRBJ1-4
len: 15

CDR3aa: CASSLAYRNTEAFF
v_gene: TRBV5-1
j_gene: TRBJ1-1
len: 14

CDR3aa: CASSQQAGADTQYF
v_gene: TRBV7-3
j_gene: TRBJ2-3
len: 14

CDR3aa: CASSAALATSYEQYF
v_gene: TRBV5-1
j_gene: TRBJ2-7
len: 15

CDR3aa: CASSSTSSEQYF
v_gene: TRBV6-5
j_gene: TRBJ2-7
len: 12